This TCR beta chain was recorded in a study of beta chain features in type 1 diabetes. General study results and limits: Among patients with Type 1 diabetes, TCRB CDR3s were moderately but significantly shorter in every one of the four CD4+ subsets.

Expressed TCRB transcripts were sequenced after all isolated RNA was converted to cDNA. TCRdb's copy holds only in-frame clones and misses some; the assay was immunoSEQ multiplex PCR. Seen here are roughly 700,000 clones, around 15% observed once, and the top ten hold roughly 0.022%. Remarks on this clone: The antigen is not known.

Without exception, sorted populations had purity beyond 95%. Sequencing used naive CD4+ T cells from blood. The source is a young man with type 1 diabetes.

CDR3 loop: CASRGTGSSEQYF. In nucleotides, the CDR3 is TGTGCCAGCAGGGGGACAGGGTCTTCCGAGCAGTACTTC. J is TRBJ2-7 and V is TRBV2; 9 nucleotides match TRBD1. Germline V gene data show CDR1 as SNHLY and CDR2 as FYNNEI. V shed 6 bases, J shed 6 bases, and the junction held 6 bases outside the gene matches. The CDR3 runs 13 residues.